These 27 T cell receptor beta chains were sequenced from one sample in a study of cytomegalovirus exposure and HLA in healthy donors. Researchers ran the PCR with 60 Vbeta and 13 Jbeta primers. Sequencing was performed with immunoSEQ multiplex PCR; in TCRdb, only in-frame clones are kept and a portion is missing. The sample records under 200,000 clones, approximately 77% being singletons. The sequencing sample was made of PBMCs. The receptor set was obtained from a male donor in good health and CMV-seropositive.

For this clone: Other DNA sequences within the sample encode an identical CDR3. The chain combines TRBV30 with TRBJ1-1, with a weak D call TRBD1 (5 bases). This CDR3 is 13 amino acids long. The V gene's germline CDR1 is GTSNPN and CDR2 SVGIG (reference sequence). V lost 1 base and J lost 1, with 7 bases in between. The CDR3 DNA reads TGTGCCTGGAGTGGGGGGGGGAACACTGAAGCTTTCTTT. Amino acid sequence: CAWSGGGNTEAFF.

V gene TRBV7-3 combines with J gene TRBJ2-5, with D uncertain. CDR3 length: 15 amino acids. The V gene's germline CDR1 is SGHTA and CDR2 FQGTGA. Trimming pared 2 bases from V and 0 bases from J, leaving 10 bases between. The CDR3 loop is CASSLGQKYQETQYF. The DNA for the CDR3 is TGTGCCAGCAGCTTAGGTCAGAAGTACCAAGAGACCCAGTACTTC.

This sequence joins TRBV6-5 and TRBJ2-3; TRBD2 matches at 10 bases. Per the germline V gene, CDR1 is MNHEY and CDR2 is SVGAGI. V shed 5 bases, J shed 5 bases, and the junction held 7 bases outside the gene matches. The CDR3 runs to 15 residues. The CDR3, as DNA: TGTGCCAGCAGTGCAAGCGGGGGGGCCTTAGATACGCAGTATTTT. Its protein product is CASSASGGALDTQYF.

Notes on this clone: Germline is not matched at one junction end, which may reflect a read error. The CDR3 protein is CSSSSRGGSAYEQYF. The CDR3 nucleotides read TGTTCCAGCAGCTCGAGGGGAGGAAGCGCCTACGAGCAGTACTTC. This sequence joins TRBV7-9 and TRBJ2-7; D perhaps matches TRBD2 (6 bases). This CDR3 contains 15 residues. Germline V gene lookup returns CDR1 SEHNR and CDR2 FQNEAQ (reference sequence).

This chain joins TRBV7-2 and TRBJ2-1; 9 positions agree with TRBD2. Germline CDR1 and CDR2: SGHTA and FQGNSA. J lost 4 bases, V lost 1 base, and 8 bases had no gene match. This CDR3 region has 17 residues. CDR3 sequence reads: CASSLDISGGIYNEQFF. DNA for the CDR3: TGTGCCAGCAGCTTAGATATCAGCGGGGGGATATACAATGAGCAGTTCTTC.

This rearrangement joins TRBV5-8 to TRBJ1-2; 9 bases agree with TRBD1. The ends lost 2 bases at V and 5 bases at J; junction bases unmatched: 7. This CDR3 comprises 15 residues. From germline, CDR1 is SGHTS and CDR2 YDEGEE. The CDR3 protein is CASSFEGQGRYGYTF. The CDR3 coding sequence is TGTGCCAGCAGCTTCGAGGGACAGGGTAGATATGGCTACACCTTC.

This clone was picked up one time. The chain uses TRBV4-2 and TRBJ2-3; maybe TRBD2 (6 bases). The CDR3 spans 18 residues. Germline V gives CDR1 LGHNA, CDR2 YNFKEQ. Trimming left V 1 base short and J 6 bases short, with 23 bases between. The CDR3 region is CASSQALPAGPRVDTQYF. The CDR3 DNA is TGTGCCAGCAGCCAAGCCCTCCCTGCGGGGCCGAGGGTCGATACGCAGTATTTT.

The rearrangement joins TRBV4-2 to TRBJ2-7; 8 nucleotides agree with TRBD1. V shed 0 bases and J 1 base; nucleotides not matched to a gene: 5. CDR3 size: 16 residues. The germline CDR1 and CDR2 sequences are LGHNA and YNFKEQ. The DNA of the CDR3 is TGTGCCAGCAGCCAAGACTCCACAGGGGGATCCTACGAGCAGTACTTC. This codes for CASSQDSTGGSYEQYF.

This CDR3 is CAREGGYTGELFF. The CDR3 DNA is TGTGCTAGGGAGGGCGGTTACACCGGGGAGCTGTTTTTT. This chain links TRBV30 with TRBJ2-2; 7 bases align to TRBD2. Germline CDR1 is GTSNPN and CDR2 is SVGIG (reference sequence). This CDR3 region has 13 residues.

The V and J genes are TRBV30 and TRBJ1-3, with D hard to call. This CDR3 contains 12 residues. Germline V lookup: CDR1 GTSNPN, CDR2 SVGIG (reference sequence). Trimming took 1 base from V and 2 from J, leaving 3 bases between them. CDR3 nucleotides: TGTGCCTGGAGTGGGCCTGGAAACACCATATATTTT. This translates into CAWSGPGNTIYF.

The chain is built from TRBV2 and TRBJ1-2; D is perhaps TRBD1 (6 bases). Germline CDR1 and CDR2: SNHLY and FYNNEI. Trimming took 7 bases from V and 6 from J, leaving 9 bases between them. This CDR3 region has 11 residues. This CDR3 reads CASTGDHGYTF. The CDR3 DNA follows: TGTGCCAGCACAGGGGATCATGGCTACACCTTC.

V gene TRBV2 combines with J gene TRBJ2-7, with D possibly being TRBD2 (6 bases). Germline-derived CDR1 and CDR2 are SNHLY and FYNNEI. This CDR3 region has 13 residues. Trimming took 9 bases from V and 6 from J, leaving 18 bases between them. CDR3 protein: CASRQTGVGEQYF. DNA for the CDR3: TGTGCCAGTAGGCAGACGGGAGTCGGCGAGCAGTACTTC.

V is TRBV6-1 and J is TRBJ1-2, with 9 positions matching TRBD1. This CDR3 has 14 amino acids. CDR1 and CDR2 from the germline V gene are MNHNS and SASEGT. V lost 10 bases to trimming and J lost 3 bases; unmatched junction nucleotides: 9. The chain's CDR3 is CATFRTGEDYGYTF. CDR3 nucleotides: TGTGCCACCTTCCGGACAGGGGAGGACTATGGCTACACCTTC.

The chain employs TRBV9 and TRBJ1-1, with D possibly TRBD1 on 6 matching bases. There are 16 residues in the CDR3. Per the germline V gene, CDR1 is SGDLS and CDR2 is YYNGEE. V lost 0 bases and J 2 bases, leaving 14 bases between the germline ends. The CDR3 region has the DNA TGTGCCAGCAGCGTAGATGGGGGGGCGGGTAACACTGAAGCTTTCTTT. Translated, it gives CASSVDGGAGNTEAFF.

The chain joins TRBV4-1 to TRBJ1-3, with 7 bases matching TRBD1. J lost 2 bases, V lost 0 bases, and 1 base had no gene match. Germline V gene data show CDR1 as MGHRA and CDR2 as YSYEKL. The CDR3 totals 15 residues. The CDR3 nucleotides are TGCGCCAGCAGCCAAGACAGGGGGGCTGGAAACACCATATATTTT. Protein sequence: CASSQDRGAGNTIYF.

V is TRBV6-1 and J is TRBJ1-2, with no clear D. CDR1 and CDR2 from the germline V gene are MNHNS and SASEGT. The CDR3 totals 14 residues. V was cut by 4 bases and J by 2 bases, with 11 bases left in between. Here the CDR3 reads CASSVFGANYGYTF. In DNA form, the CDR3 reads TGTGCCAGCAGTGTGTTCGGAGCGAACTATGGCTACACCTTC.

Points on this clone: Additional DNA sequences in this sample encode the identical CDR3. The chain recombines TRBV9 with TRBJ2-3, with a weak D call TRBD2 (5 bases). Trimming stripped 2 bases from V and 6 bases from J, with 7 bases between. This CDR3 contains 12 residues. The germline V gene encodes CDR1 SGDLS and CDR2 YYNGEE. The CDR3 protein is CASSVRGDTQYF. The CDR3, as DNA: TGTGCCAGCAGCGTCAGAGGGGATACGCAGTATTTT.

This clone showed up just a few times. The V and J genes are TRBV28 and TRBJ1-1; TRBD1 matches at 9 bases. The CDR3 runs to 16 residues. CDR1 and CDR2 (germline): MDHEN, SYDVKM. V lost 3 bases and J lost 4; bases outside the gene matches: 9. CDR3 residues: CASSLGGQGWSTEAFF. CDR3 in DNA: TGTGCCAGCAGTTTGGGGGGACAGGGTTGGAGCACTGAAGCTTTCTTT.

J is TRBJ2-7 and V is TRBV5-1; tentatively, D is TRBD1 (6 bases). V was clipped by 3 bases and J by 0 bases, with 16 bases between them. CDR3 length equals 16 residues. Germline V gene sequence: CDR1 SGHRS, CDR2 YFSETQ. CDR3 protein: CASSSGRGPSSYEQYF. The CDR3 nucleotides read TGCGCCAGCAGCTCGGGCAGGGGCCCGAGCTCCTACGAGCAGTACTTC.

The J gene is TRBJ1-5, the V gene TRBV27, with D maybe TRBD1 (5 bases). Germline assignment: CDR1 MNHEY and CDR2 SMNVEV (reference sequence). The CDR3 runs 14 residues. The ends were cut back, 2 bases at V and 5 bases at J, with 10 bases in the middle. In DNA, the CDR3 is TGTGCCAGCAGTTTAGGGTCCAGGGATCAGCCCCAGCATTTT. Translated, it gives CASSLGSRDQPQHF.

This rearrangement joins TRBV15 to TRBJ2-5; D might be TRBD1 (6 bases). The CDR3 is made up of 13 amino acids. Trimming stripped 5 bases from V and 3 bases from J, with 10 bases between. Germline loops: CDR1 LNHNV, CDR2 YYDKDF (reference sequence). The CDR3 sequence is CATSGRTEETQYF. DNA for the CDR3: TGTGCCACCAGCGGCAGGACAGAAGAGACCCAGTACTTC. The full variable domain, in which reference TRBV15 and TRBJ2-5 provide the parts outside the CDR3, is DAMVIQNPRYQVTQFGKPVTLSCSQTLNHNVMYWYQQKSSQAPKLLFHYYDKDFNNEADTPDNFQSRRPNTSFCFLDIRSPGLGDTAMYLCATSGRTEETQYFGPGTRLLVL.

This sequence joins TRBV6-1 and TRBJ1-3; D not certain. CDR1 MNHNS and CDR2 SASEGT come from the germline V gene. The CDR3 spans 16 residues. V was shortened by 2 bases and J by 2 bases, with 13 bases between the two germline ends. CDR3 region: CASSEFVASPGNTIYF. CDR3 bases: TGTGCCAGCAGTGAATTTGTAGCATCGCCTGGAAACACCATATATTTT.

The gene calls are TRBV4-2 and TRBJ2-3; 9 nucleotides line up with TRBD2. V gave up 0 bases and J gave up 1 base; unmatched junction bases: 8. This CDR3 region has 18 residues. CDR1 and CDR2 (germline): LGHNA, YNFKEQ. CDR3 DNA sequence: TGTGCCAGCAGCCAAGATCGAGGGCTAGCGGGGCGCACAGATACGCAGTATTTT. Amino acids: CASSQDRGLAGRTDTQYF.

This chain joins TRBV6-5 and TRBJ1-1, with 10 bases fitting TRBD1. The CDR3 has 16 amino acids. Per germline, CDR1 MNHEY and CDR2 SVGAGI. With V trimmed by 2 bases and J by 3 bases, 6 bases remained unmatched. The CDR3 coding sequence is TGTGCCAGCAGTTACCCCGGACAGGGGGGAGACACTGAAGCTTTCTTT. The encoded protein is CASSYPGQGGDTEAFF.

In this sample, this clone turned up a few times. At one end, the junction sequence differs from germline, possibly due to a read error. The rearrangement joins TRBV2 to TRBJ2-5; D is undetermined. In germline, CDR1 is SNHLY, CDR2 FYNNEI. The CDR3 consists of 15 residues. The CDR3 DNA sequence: TGTGCCAGCAGGGAAGAACTACTGTACCAAGAGACCCAGTACTTC. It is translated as CASREELLYQETQYF.

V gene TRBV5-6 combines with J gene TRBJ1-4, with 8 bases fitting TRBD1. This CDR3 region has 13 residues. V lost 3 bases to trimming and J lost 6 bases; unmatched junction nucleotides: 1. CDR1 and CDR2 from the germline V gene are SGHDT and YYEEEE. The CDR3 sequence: CASSSTGDEKLFF. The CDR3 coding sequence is TGTGCCAGCAGCTCGACAGGGGATGAAAAACTGTTTTTT.

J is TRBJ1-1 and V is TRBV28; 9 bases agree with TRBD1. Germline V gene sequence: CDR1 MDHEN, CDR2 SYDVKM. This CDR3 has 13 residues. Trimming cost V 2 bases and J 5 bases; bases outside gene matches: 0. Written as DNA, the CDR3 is TGTGCCAGCAGTTTAGACAGGGGGACTGAAGCTTTCTTT. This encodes CASSLDRGTEAFF.